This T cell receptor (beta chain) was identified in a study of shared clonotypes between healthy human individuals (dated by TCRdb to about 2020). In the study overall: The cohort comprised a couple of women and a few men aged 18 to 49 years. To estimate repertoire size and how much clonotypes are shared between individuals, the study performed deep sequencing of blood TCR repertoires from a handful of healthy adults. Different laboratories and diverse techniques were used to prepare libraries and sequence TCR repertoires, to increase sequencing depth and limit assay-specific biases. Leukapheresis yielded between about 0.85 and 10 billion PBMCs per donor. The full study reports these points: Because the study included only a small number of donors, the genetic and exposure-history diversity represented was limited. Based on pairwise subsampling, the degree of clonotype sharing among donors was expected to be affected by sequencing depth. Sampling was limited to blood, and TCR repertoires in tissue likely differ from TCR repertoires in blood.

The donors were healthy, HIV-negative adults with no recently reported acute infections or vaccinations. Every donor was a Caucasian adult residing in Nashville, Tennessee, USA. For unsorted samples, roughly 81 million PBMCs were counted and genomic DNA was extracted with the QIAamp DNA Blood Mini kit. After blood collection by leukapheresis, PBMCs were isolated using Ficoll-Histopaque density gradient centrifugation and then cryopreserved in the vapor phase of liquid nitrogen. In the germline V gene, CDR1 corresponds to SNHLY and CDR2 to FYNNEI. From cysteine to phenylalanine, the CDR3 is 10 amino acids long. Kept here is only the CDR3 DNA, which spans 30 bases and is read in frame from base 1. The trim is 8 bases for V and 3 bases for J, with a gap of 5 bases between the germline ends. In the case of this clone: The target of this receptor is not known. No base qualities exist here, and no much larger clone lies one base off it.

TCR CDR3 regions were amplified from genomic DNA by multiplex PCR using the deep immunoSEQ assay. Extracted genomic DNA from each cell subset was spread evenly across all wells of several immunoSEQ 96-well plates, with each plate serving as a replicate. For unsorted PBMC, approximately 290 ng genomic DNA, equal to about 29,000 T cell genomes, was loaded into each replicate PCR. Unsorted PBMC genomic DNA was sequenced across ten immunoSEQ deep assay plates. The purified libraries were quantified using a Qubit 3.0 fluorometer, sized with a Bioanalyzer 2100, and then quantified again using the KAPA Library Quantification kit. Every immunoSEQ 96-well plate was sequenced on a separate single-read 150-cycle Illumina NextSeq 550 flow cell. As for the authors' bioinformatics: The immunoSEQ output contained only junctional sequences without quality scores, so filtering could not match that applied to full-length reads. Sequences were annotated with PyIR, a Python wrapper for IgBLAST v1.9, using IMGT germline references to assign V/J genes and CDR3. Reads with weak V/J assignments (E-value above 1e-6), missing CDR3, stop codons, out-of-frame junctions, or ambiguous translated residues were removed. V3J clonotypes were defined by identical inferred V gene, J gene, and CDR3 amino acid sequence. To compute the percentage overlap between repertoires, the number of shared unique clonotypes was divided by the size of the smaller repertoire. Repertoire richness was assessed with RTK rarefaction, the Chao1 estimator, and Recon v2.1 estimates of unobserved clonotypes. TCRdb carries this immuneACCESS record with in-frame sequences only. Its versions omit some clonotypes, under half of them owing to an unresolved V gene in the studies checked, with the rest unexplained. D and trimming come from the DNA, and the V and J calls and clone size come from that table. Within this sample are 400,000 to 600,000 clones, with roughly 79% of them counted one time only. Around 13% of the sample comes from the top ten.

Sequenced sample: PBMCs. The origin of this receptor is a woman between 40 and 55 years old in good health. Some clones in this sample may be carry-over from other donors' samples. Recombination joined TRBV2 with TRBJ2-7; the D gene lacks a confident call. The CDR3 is CASGNYEQYF. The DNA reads TGTGCCAGCGGGAACTACGAGCAGTACTTC.